Shown below are 5 T cell receptor beta chains from a single sample sequenced in a study of Ad26.COV2.S vaccination and SARS-CoV-2 variants. Generated by immunoSEQ multiplex PCR, the TCRdb table keeps only in-frame clones and is missing some. The sample has some 520,000 clones; around 88% are singletons. Indicated treatment: some 19 received Ad26.COV2.S at low or high dose, single or two shots; several received placebo; per-sample allocation not given. Day 63 following the first vaccine or placebo injection was when the samples were taken. The sample consisted of peripheral blood, taken in a trial of Ad26.COV2.S vaccine versus placebo. The receptors were gathered from a person between 18 and 65 years old who received the Ad26.COV2.S COVID-19 vaccine or a placebo.

The rearrangement uses TRBV6-6 and TRBJ1-2, with TRBD1 matching over 8 bases. CDR1 and CDR2 from the germline V gene are MNHNY and SVGAGI (reference sequence). Trimming removed 5 bases from V and 8 bases from J; junction bases left unmatched: 16. The CDR3 is 16 amino acids. This CDR3 reads CASSSGTGGGISGYTF. The CDR3 DNA reads as TGTGCCAGCAGTAGTGGAACAGGGGGAGGGATAAGCGGCTACACCTTC.

The rearrangement links TRBV27 to TRBJ2-2, with 14 nucleotides matching TRBD2. V trimming: 7 bases; J trimming: 6 bases; junction bases outside the gene matches: 4. Germline lookup yields CDR1 MNHEY and CDR2 SMNVEV (reference sequence). The CDR3 length is 15 residues. This chain's CDR3 is CASMLTSGRAGELFF. In nucleotides, the CDR3 is TGTGCCAGCATGCTGACTAGCGGGAGGGCCGGGGAGCTGTTTTTT.

This clone was counted a single time. The chain is built from TRBV28 and TRBJ1-1; the D is unclear. V lost 3 bases and J 3 bases, leaving 8 bases between the germline ends. Germline V gene data show CDR1 as MDHEN and CDR2 as SYDVKM. The CDR3 totals 13 residues. CDR3 nucleotide sequence: TGTGCCAGCAGTTTTTTTCGGGACACTGAAGCTTTCTTT. Translation: CASSFFRDTEAFF.

In this sample, this clone turned up once. The genes are TRBV6-2 or TRBV6-3 and TRBJ2-1; D is possibly TRBD2 (5 bases). From germline, CDR1 is MNHEY and CDR2 SVGEGT. V was clipped by 0 bases and J by 7 bases, with 16 bases between them. The CDR3 is 16 amino acids. The CDR3 bases are TGTGCCAGCAGTTACTCCCTTCGAGGGAGCTCGAATGAGCAGTTCTTC. Translated: CASSYSLRGSSNEQFF.

Comment on this clone: The germline gene is not matched at one end of the junction; a read error may be the cause. The rearrangement joins TRBV7-7 to TRBJ2-1, with D hard to call. The germline gives CDR1 SSHAT, CDR2 FNYEAQ (reference sequence). The CDR3 totals 15 residues. The CDR3: CASSLERVGNNEQFF. In DNA, the CDR3 is TGTGCTAGCAGCTTAGAGAGAGTCGGCAACAATGAGCAGTTCTTC. Variable domain in full (rest from reference TRBV7-7 and TRBJ2-1): GAGVSQSPRYKVTKRGQDVTLRCDPISSHATLYWYQQALGQGPEFLTYFNYEAQPDKSGLPSDRFSAERPEGSISTLTIQRTEQRDSAMYRCASSLERVGNNEQFFGPGTRLTVL.